This TCR beta chain came from a study of T cells in Graves' hyperthyroidism and ophthalmopathy. Exclusion of patients followed from uncontrolled infection, other autoimmune disease, pregnancy or lactation. Diagnoses rested on clinical symptoms, serum thyroxine and TRAb, thyroid ultrasound and orbital computed tomography. TCR beta CDR3 regions were amplified from RNA. First-round RT-PCR with HTBI primers amplified the TCR CDR3 region. Each CDR3 protein gets one entry after TCRdb re-called the multiplex PCR reads with MiXCR. The sample gives about 540,000 distinct CDR3 sequences, approximately 44% of which show up once; about 8% is in the top ten. Study-wide findings and caveats: The model forecast ophthalmopathy, anticipating it by a median 6.5 months before onset. Most thyroid clonotypes with frequency above 0.001 were detected in blood.

About this clonotype: Its target is unknown. Since a much larger clone is just one base distant, this may be a read error.

From germline, CDR1 is SEHNR and CDR2 FQNEAQ (reference sequence). This CDR3 contains 15 residues. This clonotype was sampled from a woman in her late teens or twenties with Graves' hyperthyroidism. The chain recombines TRBV7-9 with TRBJ2-7; TRBD2 aligns across 7 bases. The source material was peripheral blood or thyroid tissue (not recorded which). CDR3 bases: TGTGACAGCAGTGCGGACCGCGGGAGCTCCTACGAGCAGTACTTC. This codes for CDSSADRGSSYEQYF. The variable domain in full, with the rest retrieved from reference TRBV7-9 and TRBJ2-7, is DTGVSQNPRHKITKRGQNVTFRCDPISEHNRLYWYRQTLGQGPEFLTYFQNEAQLEKSRLLSDRFSAERPKGSFSTLEIQRTEQGDSAMYLCDSSADRGSSYEQYFGPGTRLTVT.